The rows below give T cell receptor beta chains drawn from one sample of a study of blood T cell repertoires in COVID-19. Measured with immunoSEQ multiplex PCR; TCRdb has only the in-frame clones, and not every one. Counted here are some 260,000 clones, about nine tenths occurring once; the ten biggest clones make up over 6%. The specimen was PBMCs or T cells enriched from blood (not recorded which). The origin of the receptors is a woman in her twenties or thirties with acute COVID-19. The CDR3 runs from the conserved cysteine through the conserved F or W. Each record gives: J gene, D gene, clone size, V gene, CDR3 DNA, CDR3 protein. The D gene is left open where the match is weak. The listing skips clone size in some rows; elsewhere it reads once, few, many or a size class.

TRBJ2-7 . . TRBV6-6 TGTGCCAGCAGTTCCTCGGGACTCGGGTACGAGCAGTACTTC CASSSSGLGYEQYF
TRBJ1-5 TRBD1 . TRBV28 TGTGCCAGCAGTCCAGGGACAGGATTACTTAGCAATCAGCCCCAGCATTTT CASSPGTGLLSNQPQHF
TRBJ1-1 . . TRBV6-1 TGTGCCAGCAGTGAAAGTCTCCGGCAGGTCTCTTCTGAAGCTTTCTTT CASSESLRQVSSEAFF
TRBJ2-7 TRBD2 . TRBV11-2 TGTGCCAGCAGCTCGACTAGCGGGGATTACGAGCAGTACTTC CASSSTSGDYEQYF
TRBJ1-2 . once TRBV4-1 TGCGCCAGCAGCCAAGATCAATTTGCACAGGGCCAAAGTGGCTACACCTTC CASSQDQFAQGQSGYTF
TRBJ2-3 TRBD2 . TRBV27 TGTGCCAGCAGTTTCGGCGGGAGCAGAGATACGCAGTATTTT CASSFGGSRDTQYF
TRBJ1-1 . few TRBV19 TGTGCCACGGGGGGCAGGGCCGTGAACACTGAAGCTTTCTTT CATGGRAVNTEAFF
TRBJ2-3 . . TRBV27 TGTGCCAGCAGTTGGGCTAGCGCCGTCACAGATACGCAGTATTTT CASSWASAVTDTQYF
TRBJ1-1 . . TRBV7-9 TGTGCCAGCAGAGTAACAGGGTTGGACACTGAAGCTTTCTTT CASRVTGLDTEAFF
TRBJ1-2 TRBD1 . TRBV5-4 TGTGCCAGCAGTCCGACAGGGGGCGCGGGCTACACCTTC CASSPTGGAGYTF
TRBJ2-4 . . TRBV24-1 TGTGCCACCAGTGATTCCGGGAGGGGGCGAACCAAAAACATTCAGTACTTC CATSDSGRGRTKNIQYF
TRBJ2-5 . . TRBV27 TGTGCCAGCAGTTTTGATCCTAGAGGAGAAGAGACCCAGTACTTC CASSFDPRGEETQYF
TRBJ2-5 TRBD2 . TRBV9 TGTGCCAGCACCGAGACTAGCGGGGTACAAGAGACCCAGTACTTC CASTETSGVQETQYF
TRBJ1-5 . once TRBV6-5 TGTGCCAGCAGTTACTCGAATAGCGGCCAGTGGCCCCAGCATTTT CASSYSNSGQWPQHF
TRBJ2-3 TRBD2 many TRBV19 TGTGCCAGTACGGAGCGGGGAAATCCCACAGATACGCAGTATTTT CASTERGNPTDTQYF
TRBJ2-7 TRBD2 . TRBV13 TGTGCCAGCAGCCTAGGGACTAGCGGGGGACCTTACTACGAGCAGTACTTC CASSLGTSGGPYYEQYF
TRBJ2-1 . . TRBV9 TGTGCCAGCAGCGTAGTCGGCGGGGGCCCCTACAATGAGCAGTTCTTC CASSVVGGGPYNEQFF
TRBJ2-1 . . TRBV28 TGTGCCAGCGCCCTTTGGCGGAGCTCCTACAATGAGCAGTTCTTC CASALWRSSYNEQFF
TRBJ2-7 TRBD2 . TRBV19 TGTGCCAGTAGTATTGTTGGCGGGAGTTACTACGAGCAGTACTTC CASSIVGGSYYEQYF
TRBJ1-1 TRBD1 . TRBV19 TGTGCCAGTAGTCCCCGGACAGGGGGCAGGCTTGAAGCTTTCTTT CASSPRTGGRLEAFF
TRBJ1-1 . . TRBV29-1 TGCAGCGTAGTACAGGGCTTGAACACTGAAGCTTTCTTT CSVVQGLNTEAFF
TRBJ2-2 . . TRBV6-2/TRBV6-3 TGTGCCAGCAGTTACTTAGGTCAGGGAAGCACCGGGGAGCTGTTTTTT CASSYLGQGSTGELFF
TRBJ2-5 TRBD2 . TRBV15 TGTGCCACCAGCAGGCGACTAGCGGAGACCCAGTACTTC CATSRRLAETQYF
TRBJ1-1 TRBD1 . TRBV5-8 TGTGCCAGCAGCATTGACAGGGGAAACACTGAAGCTTTCTTT CASSIDRGNTEAFF
TRBJ2-2 TRBD2 . TRBV27 TGTGCCAGCAGTTTGACCCGACTAGCGGGGAACACCGGGGAGCTGTTTTTT CASSLTRLAGNTGELFF
TRBJ2-1 . . TRBV29-1 TGCAGCGGGGAAGGGGAAAGCTCCTACAATGAGCAGTTCTTC CSGEGESSYNEQFF
TRBJ2-6 . . TRBV18 TGTGCCAGCTCACCACTTAGTAGGGCAGGGGTCTCTGGGGCCAACGTCCTGACTTTC CASSPLSRAGVSGANVLTF
TRBJ1-1 . once TRBV5-1 TGCGCCAGCAGCTTGGTAGACACTGAAGCTTTCTTT CASSLVDTEAFF
TRBJ1-2 . . TRBV2 TGTGCCAGCAGTGAGCGGGGCGCGAGCTATGGCTACACCTTC CASSERGASYGYTF
TRBJ2-5 TRBD2 . TRBV28 TGTGCCAGCAGTGATAGCGGGAGGGCCGTGAAGACCCAGTACTTC CASSDSGRAVKTQYF
TRBJ2-5 . . TRBV4-1 TGCGCCAGCAGCCCTTTAGTTAGCACCCAAGAGACCCAGTACTTC CASSPLVSTQETQYF
TRBJ1-5 TRBD1 . TRBV6-1 TGTGCCAGCAGTGACGGACAGGGGAGCAATCAGCCCCAGCATTTT CASSDGQGSNQPQHF
TRBJ1-1 . . TRBV18 TGTGCCAGCTCACCGTACGAGGTCCACACTGAAGCTTTCTTT CASSPYEVHTEAFF
TRBJ1-2 . . TRBV28 TGTGCCAGCAACCCCGACACGTTTTCCTATGGCTACACCTTC CASNPDTFSYGYTF
TRBJ2-7 . . TRBV4-2 TGTGCCAGCAGCCAAGATGGAGCATACGAGCAGTACTTC CASSQDGAYEQYF
TRBJ2-7 . . TRBV19 TGTGCCAGTAGGACCCAAGGGAAGGGGGCCTACGAGCAGTACTTC CASRTQGKGAYEQYF
TRBJ2-3 TRBD1 . TRBV5-1 TGCGCCAGCAGCGCCCGAGGGACAGGGGGGACAGATACGCAGTATTTT CASSARGTGGTDTQYF
TRBJ2-3 . . TRBV9 TGTGCCAGCAGCGTTGCCGCGCGGCCCACAGATACGCAGTATTTT CASSVAARPTDTQYF
TRBJ1-1 TRBD1 . TRBV9 TGTGCCAGCAGCGGACAGGACAGGGAGAACACTGAAGCTTTCTTT CASSGQDRENTEAFF
TRBJ1-1 . . TRBV7-3 TGTGCCAGCAGCTTAAACCAGGGGACTGAAGCTTTCTTT CASSLNQGTEAFF
TRBJ1-5 . . TRBV18 TGTGCCAGCTCACCAGAGACCGGGGATCAGCCCCAGCATTTT CASSPETGDQPQHF
TRBJ1-5 . . TRBV29-1 TGCAGCGTTGGATGGGGGGTGGGCAATCAGCCCCAGCATTTT CSVGWGVGNQPQHF
TRBJ2-7 TRBD1 . TRBV7-6 TGTGCCAGCAGCTTAAGGGGACAGGGTTCCTACGAGCAGTACTTC CASSLRGQGSYEQYF
TRBJ1-6 . . TRBV30 TGTGCCTGGAGTGGGAGGGATTCACCCCTCCACTTT CAWSGRDSPLHF
TRBJ1-6 . . TRBV7-3 TGTGCCAGCAGCTTATCTAGTAATTCACCCCTCCACTTT CASSLSSNSPLHF
TRBJ1-5 . . TRBV29-1 TGCAGCGTTGCAGGGTACAATCAGCCCCAGCATTTT CSVAGYNQPQHF